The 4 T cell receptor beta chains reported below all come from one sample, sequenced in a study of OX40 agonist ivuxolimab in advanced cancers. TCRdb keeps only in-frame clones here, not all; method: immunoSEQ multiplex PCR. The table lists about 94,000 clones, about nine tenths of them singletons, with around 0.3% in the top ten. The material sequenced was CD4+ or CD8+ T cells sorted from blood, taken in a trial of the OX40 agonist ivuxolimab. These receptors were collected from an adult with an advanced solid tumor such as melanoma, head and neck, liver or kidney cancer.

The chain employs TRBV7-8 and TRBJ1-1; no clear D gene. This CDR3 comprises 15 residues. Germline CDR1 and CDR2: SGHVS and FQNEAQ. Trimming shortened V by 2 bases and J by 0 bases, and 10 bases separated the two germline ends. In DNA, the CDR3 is TGTGCCAGCAGCTTATTACAGCATTTGAACACTGAAGCTTTCTTT. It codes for CASSLLQHLNTEAFF.

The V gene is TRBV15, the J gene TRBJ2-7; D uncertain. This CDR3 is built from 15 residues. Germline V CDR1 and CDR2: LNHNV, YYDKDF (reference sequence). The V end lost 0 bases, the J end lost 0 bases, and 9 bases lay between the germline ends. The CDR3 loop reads CATSRDPGSSYEQYF. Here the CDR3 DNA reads TGTGCCACCAGCAGAGATCCCGGCAGCTCCTACGAGCAGTACTTC.

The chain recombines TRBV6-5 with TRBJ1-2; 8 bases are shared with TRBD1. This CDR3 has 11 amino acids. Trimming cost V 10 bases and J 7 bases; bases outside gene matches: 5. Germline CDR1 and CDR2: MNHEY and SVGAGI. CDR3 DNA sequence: TGTGCCACCCAGGGGGCCATTGGCTACACCTTC. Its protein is CATQGAIGYTF.

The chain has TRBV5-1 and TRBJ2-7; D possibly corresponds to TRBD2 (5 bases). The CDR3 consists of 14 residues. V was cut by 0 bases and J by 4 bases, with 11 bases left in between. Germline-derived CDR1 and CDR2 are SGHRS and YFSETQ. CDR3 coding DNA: TGCGCCAGCAGCTTGGACTTTACGGGGTACGAGCAGTACTTC. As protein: CASSLDFTGYEQYF.